This TCR beta chain originates from a study of cytomegalovirus exposure and HLA in healthy donors. Details on this clone: Its antigen is currently unknown.

Findings and caveats of the study: According to a later analysis, TCR clusters from the first cohort tended to co-occur in the 110 or so validation repertoires. Three chains linked to CMV were shown in vitro to be specific for CMV antigens. Whilst most TCR sequences proved rare, a subset of public TCRs occurred across many donors.

Sequencing used immunoSEQ multiplex PCR; TCRdb keeps in-frame clones, though not all of them. Among 120,000 or so clones listed, nearly 90% were seen once. V shed 4 bases and J shed 5 bases, with 11 bases lying between them. CDR3 size: 13 residues. Germline values: CDR1 KGHSH, CDR2 LQKENI. The sequencing input was PBMCs. The rearrangement uses TRBV18 and TRBJ2-5, with D tentatively TRBD1 (7 bases). The sequence was collected from a woman younger than 30 in good health and CMV-seronegative. The CDR3 loop is CASSRLGGETQYF. CDR3 in DNA: TGTGCCAGCTCACGACTAGGGGGCGAGACCCAGTACTTC.